What follows are 12 T cell receptor beta chains derived from one specimen sequenced in a study of regulatory T cells in long-lasting Graves disease. Building of the TCR beta libraries involved iRepertoire HTBI primers and Arm-PCR of CDR3 regions. TCRdb analysed the multiplex PCR reads with MiXCR anew, one entry per CDR3 protein. The sample records 300,000 to 500,000 distinct CDR3 sequences, under 25% being singletons. Sample time point: persistent/refractory GD, antithyroid drugs over 5 years with positive TRAb. PBMCs provided the RNA from which the TCR library was made. The sequences come from peripheral blood mononuclear cells (PBMCs), collected when the disease was refractory, from a patient treated with antithyroid drugs. All receptors derive from a female donor with Graves disease.

This clonotype has just a few counts. The V and J genes are TRBV5-5 and TRBJ2-1, with D possibly being TRBD1 or TRBD2 (6 bases each). The V end was cut by 3 bases, the J end by 5 bases, with 9 bases between. The CDR3 is 13 amino acids. The germline V gene has CDR1 SGHKS and CDR2 YYEKEE (reference sequence). DNA of the CDR3: TGTGCCAGCAGCTCGGAGGGGGACAATGAGCAGTTCTTC. Protein sequence: CASSSEGDNEQFF.

A few counts support this clonotype. The rearrangement links TRBV5-4 to TRBJ1-1, with D unresolved. Looked up from germline, CDR1 is SGHNT and CDR2 is YYREEE (reference sequence). The CDR3 contains 14 residues. The ends were cut back, 0 bases at V and 1 base at J, with 7 bases in the middle. The CDR3 DNA reads TGTGCCAGCAGCTTGGAACACCAGAACACTGAAGCTTTCTTT. Translation gives CASSLEHQNTEAFF.

At least ten counts were recorded for this clonotype. J is TRBJ1-1 and V is TRBV30; maybe TRBD1 (5 bases). The CDR3 runs to 13 residues. Germline V gene data show CDR1 as GTSNPN and CDR2 as SVGIG (reference sequence). V lost 0 bases and J 5 bases, leaving 10 bases between the germline ends. CDR3 nucleotides: TGTGCCTGGAGTGTAGGGGAGGGAACTGAAGCTTTCTTT. Residues: CAWSVGEGTEAFF.

Only a few counts were recorded for this clonotype. The chain uses TRBV25-1 and TRBJ1-6; D may be TRBD1 (5 bases). From germline, CDR1 is MGHDK and CDR2 SYGVNS. This CDR3 has 13 amino acids. V was shortened by 6 bases and J by 11 bases, with 14 bases between the two germline ends. CDR3 in amino acids: CASRASGGPPLHF. The DNA for the CDR3 is TGTGCCAGCAGAGCGAGTGGGGGTCCACCCCTCCACTTT.

There are a few counts of this clonotype. This chain uses TRBV20-1 with TRBJ2-7; no definite D call. V was shortened by 1 base and J by 3 bases, with 16 bases between the two germline ends. This CDR3 spans 15 amino acids. The germline CDR1 and CDR2 sequences are DFQATT and SNEGSKA (reference sequence). The CDR3 loop is CSARGLKGTVYEQYF. The CDR3 DNA sequence: TGCAGTGCTAGAGGACTTAAGGGTACAGTCTACGAGCAGTACTTC.

This clonotype was detected ten times or more. This chain connects TRBV10-3 to TRBJ1-1; D is possibly TRBD1 (5 bases). Trimming left V 2 bases short and J 1 base short, with 11 bases between. CDR1 is ENHRY, CDR2 SYGVKD, per germline. CDR3 length: 15 residues. In DNA form, the CDR3 reads TGTGCCATCAGTGAGGGAACTACAGGGAACACTGAAGCTTTCTTT. It translates to CAISEGTTGNTEAFF.

This clonotype showed up just a few times. An end of the junction differs from the germline gene, which may be a read error. The V and J genes are TRBV28 and TRBJ2-2, with D perhaps TRBD1 or TRBD2 (6 bases each). Germline lookup yields CDR1 MDHEN and CDR2 SYDVKM. The CDR3 consists of 15 residues. CDR3 coding DNA: TGTGCCAGCGAACGGCTTACGGGGGACACTGGGGAGCTGTTTTTT. Its translation: CASERLTGDTGELFF.

Many counts were recorded for this clonotype. The chain employs TRBV28 and TRBJ2-7; 8 nucleotides agree with TRBD2. The ends lost 5 bases at V and 1 base at J; junction bases unmatched: 7. Looked up from germline, CDR1 is MDHEN and CDR2 is SYDVKM. CDR3 length: 15 amino acids. The CDR3 loop is CASSAGTSYSYEQYF. The CDR3 DNA is TGTGCCAGCAGTGCCGGGACTAGTTATTCCTACGAGCAGTACTTC.

This clonotype was counted only a few times. The rearrangement links TRBV5-1 to TRBJ2-2; a possible D gene is TRBD2 (6 bases). Trimming took 2 bases from V and 1 from J, leaving 9 bases between them. Germline V CDR1 and CDR2: SGHRS, YFSETQ. This CDR3 is built from 15 residues. This CDR3 reads CASSFSGENTGELFF. The CDR3 DNA is TGCGCCAGCAGCTTTAGCGGCGAGAACACCGGGGAGCTGTTTTTT.

The rearrangement links TRBV10-3 to TRBJ2-7; TRBD1 matches 7 bases. Germline CDR1 ENHRY, CDR2 SYGVKD. The CDR3 sequence is 14 residues long. The V and J ends lost 2 bases and 3 bases, in that order; junction bases with no gene match: 4. Here the CDR3 reads CAISEDRVYYEQYF. CDR3 in DNA: TGTGCCATCAGTGAGGACAGGGTCTACTACGAGCAGTACTTC.

The table lists this clonotype with many counts. V usage is TRBV10-3 and J usage is TRBJ2-7; no firm D call. Trimming removed 0 bases at V and 0 bases at J, with 9 bases between. Per germline, CDR1 ENHRY and CDR2 SYGVKD. The CDR3 runs to 15 residues. The CDR3, as DNA: TGTGCCATCAGTGAGTCAGCACCGAGCTCCTACGAGCAGTACTTC. Translating gives CAISESAPSSYEQYF.

In its sample, this clonotype was seen many times. This chain joins TRBV28 and TRBJ2-6; D is ambiguous. The germline gives CDR1 MDHEN, CDR2 SYDVKM. The CDR3 runs 13 residues. The V end lost 6 bases, the J end lost 2 bases, and 5 bases lay between the germline ends. The CDR3 is CASRNAGANVLTF. DNA of the CDR3: TGTGCCAGCAGAAACGCTGGGGCCAACGTCCTGACTTTC.